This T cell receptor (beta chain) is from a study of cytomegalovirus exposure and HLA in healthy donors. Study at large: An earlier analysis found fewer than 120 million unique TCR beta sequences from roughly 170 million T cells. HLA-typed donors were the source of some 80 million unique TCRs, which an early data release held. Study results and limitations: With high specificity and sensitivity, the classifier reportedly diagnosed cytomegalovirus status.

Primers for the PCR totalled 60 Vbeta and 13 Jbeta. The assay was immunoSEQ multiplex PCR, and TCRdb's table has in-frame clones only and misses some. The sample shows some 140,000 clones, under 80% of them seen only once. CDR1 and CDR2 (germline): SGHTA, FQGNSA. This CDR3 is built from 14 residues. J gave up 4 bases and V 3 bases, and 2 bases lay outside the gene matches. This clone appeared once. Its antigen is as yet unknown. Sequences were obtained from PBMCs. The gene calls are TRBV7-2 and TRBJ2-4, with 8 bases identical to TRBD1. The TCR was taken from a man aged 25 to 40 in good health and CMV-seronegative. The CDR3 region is CASSFGQGKNIQYF. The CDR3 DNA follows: TGTGCCAGCAGCTTTGGACAGGGTAAAAACATTCAGTACTTC.